The clone carrying this TCR beta chain was counted a few times. Its antigen is unidentified. It was by quantitative 5'-RACE with molecular barcodes that TCR beta libraries were made. One entry per CDR3 protein results from TCRdb running MiXCR on the 5' RACE reads. The sample lists a few hundred thousand distinct CDR3 sequences; 15% to 20% were seen once. With 5 bases removed from V and 5 bases from J, the gap between germline ends came to 4 bases. CDR1 and CDR2 (germline): WNHNN, SYGVQD (reference sequence). CDR3 length equals 10 residues. The sample belongs to a study of CD8 T cells in ankylosing spondylitis. The study, taken as a whole, reports: The authors reported significant enrichment of disease-linked clones in matched ankylosing spondylitis synovial fluid. Relatively rare in peripheral blood, disease-linked clones were also CD8+. Seemingly distinctive of ankylosing spondylitis blood was a TCR beta motif formed by eight highly homologous variants. Reports of some motif variants in reactive arthritis synovial fluid and blood predate this one.

The specimen was blood, either unsorted or a sorted T cell fraction (not recorded which). The receptor's source is a male donor with ankylosing spondylitis. V gene TRBV10-1 combines with J gene TRBJ2-7; D not certain. The CDR3 region is CASSSNEQYF. In nucleotides, the CDR3 is TGCGCCAGCAGTTCGAACGAGCAGTACTTC.